This T cell receptor beta chain was captured by sequencing in a study of sequential checkpoint blockade in melanoma. Measured with immunoSEQ multiplex PCR; TCRdb has only the in-frame clones, and not every one. The data show some 40,000 clones, 70% to 90% seen once. Treatment specified: randomized to nivolumab then ipilimumab (arm A) or the reverse (arm B). The specimen comprised CD8+ T cells sorted from blood (inferred from file names), sampled from a patient given nivolumab and ipilimumab in sequence. The source is a human donor with melanoma.

In nucleotides, the CDR3 is TGTGCCAGCAGTGGGCTAGCGAAGGATAACATTCAGTACTTC. Translation gives CASSGLAKDNIQYF. This chain joins TRBV28 and TRBJ2-4; the D gene is possibly TRBD2 (6 bases). The V gene's germline CDR1 is MDHEN and CDR2 SYDVKM. This CDR3 comprises 14 residues. With 5 bases removed from V and 7 bases from J, the gap between germline ends came to 15 bases.